The TCR beta chain under discussion was sequenced for a study of CXCR3-negative and CXCR3-positive naive CD8 T cells. Overall study findings and caveats: Against CXCR3-negative naive cells, CXCR3-positive naive cells showed more hydrophobic TRB CDR3s.

Carrying UMI labels, the TRB cDNA libraries were prepared through 5' RACE. TCRdb derives one entry per CDR3 protein from the 5' RACE reads, leaving out DNA. The table for this sample gives 120,000 to 150,000 distinct CDR3 sequences. The germline CDR1 and CDR2 sequences are LNHNV and YYDKDF (reference sequence). The CDR3 length is 14 residues. On this clonotype itself: The antigen is unknown.

Sequenced material: naive CXCR3+ CD8+ T cells from blood. Subset noted: CD45RO-CCR7+CD27+CD95- naive CD8+ T cells expressing CXCR3 (TNR3+). V and J are TRBV15 and TRBJ1-1; no DNA is available, so the TRBD1 call from TCRdb remains unchecked. The TCR originated in a human donor in good health. Some clones in this sample may be carry-over from other donors' samples. CDR3 region: CATSRDQRGSEAFF.